These 14 T cell receptor beta chains were sequenced from one sample in a study of cytomegalovirus exposure and HLA in healthy donors. The study ran its PCR with 60 Vbeta and 13 Jbeta primers. Generated by immunoSEQ multiplex PCR, the TCRdb table keeps only in-frame clones and is missing some. This listing includes 35,000 to 45,000 clones. The specimen sequenced was PBMCs. The receptors shown here come from a male donor in good health and CMV-seronegative.

V and J are TRBV2 and TRBJ1-4; D is ambiguous. Germline V gene sequence: CDR1 SNHLY, CDR2 FYNNEI. Trimming cost V 8 bases and J 4 bases, with 8 bases left between them. The CDR3 contains 12 residues. Here the CDR3 DNA reads TGTGCCAGCCAGCGGGTTAATGAAAAACTGTTTTTT. This gives the protein CASQRVNEKLFF.

The chain is built from TRBV15 and TRBJ2-5; 8 bases line up with TRBD1. CDR1 is LNHNV, CDR2 YYDKDF, per germline (reference sequence). This CDR3 has 13 residues. J lost 5 bases, V lost 4 bases, and 3 bases had no gene match. CDR3 sequence reads: CATSTRGRETQYF. In nucleotides, the CDR3 is TGTGCCACCAGCACCAGGGGGCGGGAGACCCAGTACTTC.

The chain links TRBV2 to TRBJ1-1, with no clear D. Trimming took 0 bases from V and 12 from J, leaving 20 bases between them. From germline, CDR1 is SNHLY and CDR2 FYNNEI. The CDR3 has 15 amino acids. The CDR3 DNA sequence: TGTGCCAGCAGTGAAGCGCTACGGAAGAATACGGAGACTTTCTTT. It yields the protein CASSEALRKNTETFF.

The rearrangement links TRBV4-1 to TRBJ1-1; D is uncertain. CDR1 and CDR2 from the germline V gene are MGHRA and YSYEKL. The CDR3 length is 14 residues. V was shortened by 1 base and J by 2 bases, with 8 bases between the two germline ends. In DNA, the CDR3 is TGCGCCAGCAGCCAAGTTACAGCAAACACTGAAGCTTTCTTT. Residues: CASSQVTANTEAFF.

The chain recombines TRBV11-2 with TRBJ2-7, with a possible D match to TRBD1 (6 bases). Germline CDR1 and CDR2: SGHAT and FQNNGV. This CDR3 contains 16 residues. V was shortened by 1 base and J by 4 bases, with 17 bases between the two germline ends. The CDR3 DNA follows: TGTGCCAGCAGCTTAGCAGGGGTCCTGAACTTGTACGAGCAGTACTTC. This gives the protein CASSLAGVLNLYEQYF.

The genes are TRBV2 and TRBJ1-6; tentatively, D is TRBD1 (6 bases). The V gene's germline CDR1 is SNHLY and CDR2 FYNNEI. Trimming removed 2 bases at V and 9 bases at J, with 14 bases between. The CDR3 length is 15 residues. The DNA of the CDR3 is TGTGCCAGCAGTGAATTGGGACATAGAAGTTCACCCCTCCACTTT. This translates into CASSELGHRSSPLHF.

This chain links TRBV19 with TRBJ2-6; D ambiguous. From germline, CDR1 is LNHDA and CDR2 SQIVND (reference sequence). V was shortened by 8 bases and J by 0 bases, with 5 bases between the two germline ends. This CDR3 spans 13 amino acids. CDR3 residues: CASRASGANVLTF. CDR3 in DNA: TGTGCCAGTCGCGCCTCTGGGGCCAACGTCCTGACTTTC.

CDR3 DNA sequence: TGTGCCAGCAGCTCGGTGGGGACAGCACTTAACTATGGCTACACCTTC. This codes for CASSSVGTALNYGYTF. The rearrangement uses TRBV5-5 and TRBJ1-2; 7 bases fit TRBD1. The CDR3 loop spans 16 amino acids. CDR1 SGHKS and CDR2 YYEKEE come from the germline V gene (reference sequence). Trimming took 3 bases from V and 1 from J; bases not matched to a gene: 9.

The chain recombines TRBV7-6 with TRBJ2-2; D not resolved. The V end was cut by 1 base, the J end by 7 bases, with 4 bases between. The CDR3 spans 12 residues. Looked up from germline, CDR1 is SGHVS and CDR2 is FNYEAQ. The CDR3 loop reads CASSLGHGELFF. The CDR3 bases are TGTGCCAGCAGCTTAGGTCACGGGGAGCTGTTTTTT.

The gene calls are TRBV30 and TRBJ1-2; possibly TRBD1 for D (6 bases). Trimming took off 2 bases at V and 8 bases at J, with 12 bases between the two ends. The germline gives CDR1 GTSNPN, CDR2 SVGIG (reference sequence). The CDR3 loop spans 12 amino acids. The CDR3 protein is CAWSRTGNGYTF. Here the CDR3 DNA reads TGTGCCTGGAGTAGAACAGGGAACGGCTACACCTTC.

The chain has TRBV5-8 and TRBJ1-5, with a tentative D call TRBD1 (6 bases). CDR3 length: 14 residues. Germline CDR1 reads SGHTS; CDR2 reads YDEGEE. Trimming pared 3 bases from V and 5 bases from J, leaving 12 bases between. DNA for the CDR3: TGTGCCAGCAGCTCCCGGGACATATATCAGCCCCAGCATTTT. This gives the protein CASSSRDIYQPQHF.

The V gene is TRBV10-3, the J gene TRBJ1-1; D call uncertain. Trimming pared 5 bases from V and 4 bases from J, leaving 14 bases between. From germline, CDR1 is ENHRY and CDR2 SYGVKD. The CDR3 extends over 14 amino acids. This chain's CDR3 is CAISNGGVATEAFF. The CDR3, as DNA: TGTGCCATCAGTAACGGCGGGGTGGCCACTGAAGCTTTCTTT.

The V call is TRBV6-1, the J call TRBJ2-5; D call uncertain. The J call may be faulty, since TRBJ2-7 better matches the DNA end. The germline gives CDR1 MNHNS, CDR2 SASEGT. This CDR3 has 13 residues. The CDR3 DNA is TGTGCCAGCAGGCGAACACAGACCTACGAGCAGTACTTC. Protein: CASRRTQTYEQYF.

The J gene is TRBJ1-5, the V gene TRBV19, with 8 bases matching TRBD1. This CDR3 has 16 amino acids. CDR1 and CDR2 from the germline V gene are LNHDA and SQIVND (reference sequence). With 3 bases clipped from V and 0 bases from J, the junction kept 4 bases outside the gene matches. CDR3 residues: CASSIGTGNSNQPQHF. The CDR3 region has the DNA TGTGCCAGTAGTATCGGGACAGGTAATAGCAATCAGCCCCAGCATTTT.